The TCR beta chain described here comes from a study of CD8 T cells in Susac syndrome. An amount of RNA that ranged from roughly 0.5 to 1 ug was reverse transcribed with random hexamers. The authors amplified TCR beta CDR3 across 54 Vbeta and 13 Jbeta using immunoSEQ multiplex PCR. TCRdb itself ran the immunoSEQ multiplex PCR reads through MiXCR, one entry per CDR3 protein. The sample lists some 120,000 distinct CDR3 sequences, about 95% seen once, with 0.09% to 0.15% in the top ten. CDR1 is MDHEN and CDR2 is SYDVKM in the germline V gene. Between the trimmed V and J ends, which lost 3 bases and 4 bases, there was a span of 8 bases. The CDR3 sequence is 13 residues long. As controls, healthy donors matched for age and sex were used.

The sequence came from a human donor in good health. Material for sequencing was CD4+ T cells from PBMCs. V gene TRBV28 combines with J gene TRBJ2-3; the D is unclear. The CDR3 loop reads CASSFGPPDTQYF. CDR3 sequence (DNA): TGTGCCAGCAGTTTTGGTCCCCCAGATACGCAGTATTTT.